One sample yielded the 18 T cell receptor beta chains listed below, sequenced in a study of follicular helper T cells after annual influenza vaccination. Time point described: 2015-2016 season, pre-vaccination. Data came from immunoSEQ multiplex PCR; TCRdb stores just in-frame clones and leaves some out. The sample includes 650 to 800 clones, around 83% of them seen just once. Specimen: CXCR5+ CD38+ circulating T follicular helper cells from blood, collected on the day of influenza vaccination. The subset is: circulating Tfh, non-naive CD4+CXCR5+PD-1+ (ICOS+CD38+ or ICOS-CD38-). All receptors come from an adult who received the influenza vaccine.

This clone was detected only a few times. This chain joins TRBV6-5 and TRBJ2-2; D may be TRBD2 (7 bases). Germline values: CDR1 MNHEY, CDR2 SVGAGI. The CDR3 contains 16 residues. V lost 0 bases to trimming and J lost 4 bases, with 12 bases between them. The CDR3 is CASSYSGGPPTGELFF. The CDR3 DNA reads as TGTGCCAGCAGTTACTCGGGGGGGCCCCCCACCGGGGAGCTGTTTTTT.

The rearrangement links TRBV30 to TRBJ2-7; TRBD1 or TRBD2 may be the D gene (5 bases each). Germline assignment: CDR1 GTSNPN and CDR2 SVGIG (reference sequence). The CDR3 has 14 amino acids. Trimming took off 3 bases at V and 4 bases at J, with 16 bases between the two ends. The CDR3 spells CAWRRDDHRYEQYF. DNA for the CDR3: TGTGCCTGGAGACGGGACGATCACCGTTACGAGCAGTACTTC.

This chain links TRBV10-3 with TRBJ1-2; D gene ambiguous. V dropped 0 bases and J dropped 2 bases, with 7 bases sitting between them. CDR3 length: 14 amino acids. The germline CDR1 and CDR2 sequences are ENHRY and SYGVKD. The CDR3 loop is CAISESTANYGYTF. CDR3 DNA: TGTGCCATCAGTGAGTCAACAGCCAACTATGGCTACACCTTC.

The chain links TRBV7-9 to TRBJ2-5; 8 nucleotides match TRBD2. This CDR3 has 15 residues. The V gene end was trimmed by 4 bases and the J gene end by 4 bases; junction bases not matched to a gene: 8. CDR1 SEHNR and CDR2 FQNEAQ come from the germline V gene (reference sequence). CDR3 protein: CASSSAGGGGETQYF. CDR3 DNA sequence: TGTGCCAGCAGCTCCGCCGGGGGGGGAGGAGAGACCCAGTACTTC.

The genes are TRBV25-1 and TRBJ1-2; D unresolved. V gave up 4 bases and J gave up 8 bases, with 8 bases separating them. The CDR3 has 11 residues. Germline V gives CDR1 MGHDK, CDR2 SYGVNS. The DNA for the CDR3 is TGTGCCAGCAGTGGGGGTTTGGGCTACACCTTC. It is translated as CASSGGLGYTF.

The V call is TRBV5-4, the J call TRBJ2-3; 9 nucleotides agree with TRBD2. Germline V gene lookup returns CDR1 SGHNT and CDR2 YYREEE (reference sequence). J was trimmed by 3 bases and V by 3 bases; bases with no gene match: 5. This CDR3 has 15 amino acids. Here the CDR3 reads CASSSAGGGTDTQYF. CDR3 bases: TGTGCCAGCAGCTCAGCGGGGGGTGGGACAGATACGCAGTATTTT.

The chain is built from TRBV27 and TRBJ2-7; maybe TRBD1 (5 bases). This CDR3 is 13 amino acids long. Trimming stripped 3 bases from V and 1 base from J, with 7 bases between. Germline V gene lookup returns CDR1 MNHEY and CDR2 SMNVEV (reference sequence). The chain's CDR3 is CASSLDKSYEQYF. For the CDR3, the DNA is TGTGCCAGCAGTTTGGACAAATCCTACGAGCAGTACTTC.

The rearrangement uses TRBV5-1 and TRBJ2-5, with 7 nucleotides matching TRBD2. J lost 0 bases, V lost 4 bases, and 6 bases had no gene match. There are 15 residues in the CDR3. Germline assignment: CDR1 SGHRS and CDR2 YFSETQ. CDR3 nucleotide sequence: TGCGCCAGCAGCAGGGTGGGGGGGTACCAAGAGACCCAGTACTTC. Encoded protein: CASSRVGGYQETQYF.

The chain employs TRBV7-9 and TRBJ1-1; D call uncertain. Germline CDR1 SEHNR, CDR2 FQNEAQ (reference sequence). The CDR3 totals 14 residues. Trimming shortened V by 4 bases and J by 7 bases, and 16 bases separated the two germline ends. CDR3 nucleotide sequence: TGTGCCAGCAGCTCGATCCGGACCCGTAGTGAAGCTTTCTTT. Its translation: CASSSIRTRSEAFF.

This chain uses TRBV10-3 with TRBJ2-7, with TRBD2 matching over 7 bases. With 4 bases clipped from V and 4 bases from J, the junction kept 7 bases outside the gene matches. In germline, CDR1 is ENHRY, CDR2 SYGVKD. This CDR3 has 14 residues. DNA for the CDR3: TGTGCCATCAGTGTAGCTAGCGGTGAGTACGAGCAGTACTTC. It codes for CAISVASGEYEQYF.

This chain uses TRBV15 with TRBJ2-1, with a weak D call TRBD1 (6 bases). CDR3 length: 16 residues. Trimming removed 0 bases at V and 7 bases at J, with 16 bases between. Germline V gene data show CDR1 as LNHNV and CDR2 as YYDKDF (reference sequence). The DNA for the CDR3 is TGTGCCACCAGCAGAGATGTTGACAGGCGACGGAATGAGCAGTTCTTC. Its translation: CATSRDVDRRRNEQFF.

V gene TRBV27 combines with J gene TRBJ2-7, with a possible D match to TRBD1 (6 bases). Germline V gene lookup returns CDR1 MNHEY and CDR2 SMNVEV (reference sequence). The CDR3 runs 13 residues. V gave up 2 bases and J gave up 6 bases, with 11 bases separating them. The CDR3 DNA reads TGTGCCAGCAGTTTAGAAACAGGGTCCGAGCAGTACTTC. Residues: CASSLETGSEQYF.

The V call is TRBV7-2, the J call TRBJ2-5; 9 bases are a match to TRBD1. The CDR3 totals 14 residues. Germline loops: CDR1 SGHTA, CDR2 FQGNSA. Germline trimming cut 4 bases from V and 3 bases from J; bases unmatched to any gene: 3. The CDR3 loop is CASSSRDREETQYF. The CDR3 DNA is TGTGCCAGCAGCTCCCGGGACAGGGAAGAGACCCAGTACTTC.

The rearrangement links TRBV2 to TRBJ2-1; a possible D gene is TRBD2 (6 bases). The V gene lost 9 bases and the J gene lost 3 bases, with 15 bases spanning the gap. Germline loops: CDR1 SNHLY, CDR2 FYNNEI. This CDR3 is built from 14 residues. CDR3 sequence (DNA): TGTGCCAGGCGGGGCAGAAACAACTACAATGAGCAGTTCTTC. Translation: CARRGRNNYNEQFF.

The chain carries TRBV10-3 and TRBJ1-1; D is unresolved. V lost 7 bases and J lost 3, with 6 bases in between. This CDR3 comprises 11 residues. The germline V gene has CDR1 ENHRY and CDR2 SYGVKD. CDR3 sequence reads: CAIMRDTEAFF. The CDR3 DNA sequence: TGTGCCATCATGAGGGACACTGAAGCTTTCTTT.

V is TRBV2 and J is TRBJ1-2; 8 bases line up with TRBD1. Germline CDR1 is SNHLY and CDR2 is FYNNEI. The CDR3 extends over 14 amino acids. V was clipped by 4 bases and J by 4 bases; unmatched bases: 5. The CDR3 DNA reads as TGTGCCAGCAGTGCCCGAACAGGGGGCTATGGCTACACCTTC. It translates to CASSARTGGYGYTF.

DNA of the CDR3: TGTGCCAGCAGTGACCAGGGGGAGGCGGGGGAGCAGTACTTC. This sequence encodes CASSDQGEAGEQYF. This chain links TRBV25-1 with TRBJ2-7; perhaps TRBD1 as D (7 bases). The CDR3 runs 14 residues. The V gene's germline CDR1 is MGHDK and CDR2 SYGVNS. The ends were cut back, 3 bases at V and 7 bases at J, with 16 bases in the middle.

The rearrangement links TRBV4-3 to TRBJ1-4; TRBD1 aligns across 9 bases. Germline values: CDR1 LGHNA, CDR2 YSLEER. Trimming cost V 4 bases and J 4 bases; bases outside gene matches: 4. This CDR3 contains 15 residues. CDR3: CASSRGGQGNEKLFF. CDR3 coding DNA: TGCGCCAGCAGCCGAGGGGGACAGGGTAATGAAAAACTGTTTTTT.